The clone carrying this T cell receptor beta chain appeared a few times. TCRdb's table, derived via immunoSEQ multiplex PCR, lists solely in-frame clones and lacks some. Counted here are almost 70,000 clones, roughly 83% occurring once; the ten biggest clones make up around 27%. There are 14 residues in the CDR3. Germline assignment: CDR1 MDHEN and CDR2 SYDVKM. V shed 4 bases and J 4 bases; nucleotides not matched to a gene: 4. The data belong to a study of T cell responses to AZD1222 COVID-19 vaccine. The clonotype comes from an adult who received the AZD1222 COVID-19 vaccine. The sample here was peripheral blood, taken 28 days after the second AZD1222 dose. The rearrangement joins TRBV28 to TRBJ2-7; 10 bases fit TRBD1. As DNA, the CDR3 is TGTGCCAGCAGTTCCGGGACAGGGGTTTACGAGCAGTACTTC. Translation: CASSSGTGVYEQYF.